This TCR beta chain was obtained from a study of monozygotic twins with inflammatory bowel disease (dated by TCRdb to between 2019 and 2020). Describing the broader study: The complete study included about 30 monozygotic twin pairs: 19 IBD-discordant Danish pairs and nine German pairs, of which four were IBD-concordant and five were IBD-discordant. Each individual had, on average, about 151 000 unique TCRalpha sequences and 181 000 unique TCRbeta sequences available for analysis. The search for disease-associated traits relied mainly on comparing IBD patients with their genetically identical healthy co-twins within discordant pairs. Beyond this particular receptor, the publication reports: The analysis was unable to tell apart different T cell subtypes. IBD patients shared fewer clonotypes with other individuals than healthy twins did, most markedly in patients showing signs of disease activity. The results gave no support for a single strong signal or clonotype linked to IBD. IBD patients had lower TCRbeta repertoire diversity, measured by the inverse Simpson index, than their healthy co-twins. No difference in repertoire similarity was observed between concordant and discordant twins, possibly owing to limited statistical power. Background noise and inter-individual variability may have been introduced into the repertoires by the differing immunosuppressive treatments among patients.

The method behind the library was 5' RACE. Preparation of each TCR library used roughly 3.5 ug of total RNA. cDNA was synthesized with SMARTScribe reverse transcriptase in eight separate reactions per sample. During cDNA synthesis, template switching introduced unique molecular identifiers that contained a 6-nucleotide sample barcode. TCRalpha and TCRbeta cDNA was amplified by two nested PCRs of 16 and 9 cycles, with bead purification after each PCR. Before amplification, the cDNA was treated with uracil DNA-glycosylase and purified using the QIAquick PCR purification kit. In the second PCR, Illumina TruSeq-compatible adapters and sample-specific barcodes were added. TapeStation and Qubit were used to check library quality and concentration, and 4 to 6 ng of each library went into the pool. Sequencing of pooled libraries was carried out on an Illumina HiSeq2500 single-index Rapid Run using 2 x 100 bp reads and custom sequencing primers. The paper's data handling went like this. UMI-based consensus assembly with MiGEC version 1.2.6 was used to correct PCR and sequencing errors. MiXCR version 2.1.1 was used to carry out V(D)J alignment, clonotype assembly and CDR3 extraction. Normalisation of gene usage, clonotype sharing and MAIT/NKT TCR abundance was achieved by analysing the top 1000, 10 000 and 20 000 clonotypes per sample. After downsampling to 27 000 UMIs, diversity was calculated as the inverse Simpson index using the vegan R package. Statistical testing used paired Mann-Whitney U tests on the discordant twin pairs and applied Benjamini-Hochberg correction for multiple testing. TCRdb reprocessed the reads, and each CDR3 protein sequence is entered once, without DNA. These V and J calls originate from TCRdb's pipeline instead of the authors' own analysis. The table held for this sample gives a few hundred thousand distinct CDR3 sequences. The ten largest account for 2.5% to 3% of the sample.

From each donor, an approximately 2.3 ml peripheral blood sample was collected into PAXgene tubes and kept at -80 degrees C. Without T cell sorting, total RNA was isolated from whole blood using the PAXgene blood miRNA kit on an automated QIAcube. Deep TCRalpha and TCRbeta repertoire profiling with unique molecular barcoding was performed on peripheral blood of monozygotic twin pairs concordant or discordant for inflammatory bowel disease. Smoking habits were recorded for all twin pairs, with individuals classified as current, former or never smokers. On this clonotype: Its antigen remains unidentified.

Sequences SQVTM (CDR1) and ANQGSEA (CDR2) are obtained from the germline V gene. Counted from cysteine to phenylalanine, this CDR3 has 15 amino acids. The entry carries no DNA sequence. Sequences were obtained from blood. The chain is made from TRBV29-1 and TRBJ1-2; TCRdb names TRBD1, which stays unverified in the absence of DNA. The receptor was isolated from a human donor with ulcerative colitis or Crohn's disease, or a healthy co-twin of an affected twin (not recorded which). The CDR3 sequence is CSVEVGAGLNYGYTF.